The 10 T cell receptor beta chains reported below all come from one sample, sequenced in a study of T cells in tuberculosis. Clones were read by immunoSEQ multiplex PCR, and TCRdb kept only the in-frame ones, dropping some. The table lists around 45,000 clones, roughly 94% of them singletons. The sequenced material came from PBMCs. The source is a donor aged 10-35 years with latent tuberculosis or without tuberculosis infection. Some clones in this sample may be carry-over from other donors' samples.

The V call is TRBV5-5, the J call TRBJ2-3; D gene ambiguous. The CDR3 has 16 residues. Trimming removed 4 bases from V and 0 bases from J, with 15 bases in between. CDR1 is SGHKS, CDR2 YYEKEE, per germline (reference sequence). CDR3 in DNA: TGTGCCAGCAGCCCCTTTGGCGGAGCTAGCACAGATACGCAGTATTTT. Its protein is CASSPFGGASTDTQYF.

DNA for the CDR3: TGTGCCAGCATTAGTTCGGGGATGAGCACAGATACGCAGTATTTT. Translating it yields CASISSGMSTDTQYF. The chain recombines TRBV2 with TRBJ2-3; maybe TRBD2 (5 bases). The CDR3 is 15 residues long. CDR1 and CDR2 from the germline V gene are SNHLY and FYNNEI. V was pared by 7 bases and J by 0 bases, with 14 bases between. The variable domain in full, completed from reference TRBV2 and TRBJ2-3, reads EPEVTQTPSHQVTQMGQEVILRCVPISNHLYFYWYRQILGQKVEFLVSFYNNEISEKSEIFDDQFSVERPDGSNFTLKIRSTKLEDSAMYFCASISSGMSTDTQYFGPGTRLTVL.

V gene TRBV7-2 combines with J gene TRBJ1-3; D is undetermined. Deletions cut 1 base from V and 0 bases from J, with 13 bases between. The CDR3 is made up of 17 amino acids. The V gene's germline CDR1 is SGHTA and CDR2 FQGNSA. Written as DNA, the CDR3 is TGTGCCAGCAGCTTAGTTTCGCAAACTTACTCTGGAAACACCATATATTTT. This sequence encodes CASSLVSQTYSGNTIYF.

The rearrangement uses TRBV4-1 and TRBJ2-7; perhaps TRBD2 as D (5 bases). The V end was cut by 4 bases, the J end by 0 bases, with 22 bases between. CDR1 is MGHRA, CDR2 YSYEKL, per germline. The CDR3 extends over 18 amino acids. The CDR3 here is CASSPLAGGKVVSYEQYF. The CDR3 coding sequence is TGCGCCAGCAGCCCCCTAGCTGGCGGAAAGGTTGTCTCCTACGAGCAGTACTTC.

The CDR3 sequence: CASTQGSGANVLTF. CDR3 bases: TGTGCCAGCACCCAGGGGTCTGGGGCCAACGTCCTGACTTTC. The chain links TRBV27 to TRBJ2-6; a weak D match, TRBD1 (6 bases). The V end lost 7 bases, the J end lost 1 base, and 8 bases lay between the germline ends. In germline, CDR1 is MNHEY, CDR2 SMNVEV (reference sequence). The CDR3 totals 14 residues.

CDR3 DNA: TGTGCCAGCAGCTGGGACTATAACACTGAAGCTTTCTTT. It yields the protein CASSWDYNTEAFF. The chain carries TRBV5-6 and TRBJ1-1, with D tentatively TRBD1 (5 bases). Trimming left V 3 bases short and J 2 bases short, with 8 bases between. Germline CDR1 and CDR2: SGHDT and YYEEEE. The CDR3 contains 13 residues.

This rearrangement joins TRBV10-3 to TRBJ2-5; 7 positions agree with TRBD1. Germline V gene data show CDR1 as ENHRY and CDR2 as SYGVKD. V dropped 4 bases and J dropped 2; count of bases not matched to a gene: 16. The CDR3 length is 18 residues. The CDR3 loop is CAISVTTLRDRIQETQYF. The CDR3 nucleotides are TGTGCCATCAGTGTTACGACTCTCCGGGACAGAATACAAGAGACCCAGTACTTC.

V and J are TRBV20-1 and TRBJ1-1; D call uncertain. The CDR3 is made up of 11 amino acids. The V end was cut by 6 bases, the J end by 5 bases, with 10 bases between. Germline CDR1 and CDR2: DFQATT and SNEGSKA (reference sequence). The CDR3 sequence: CSAPGRTEAFF. DNA for the CDR3: TGCAGTGCCCCCGGTCGTACTGAAGCTTTCTTT.

The chain couples TRBV19 to TRBJ1-2, with D possibly matching TRBD1 (6 bases). Trimming removed 7 bases at V and 3 bases at J, with 18 bases between. In germline, CDR1 is LNHDA, CDR2 SQIVND (reference sequence). This CDR3 is 15 amino acids long. Written as DNA, the CDR3 is TGTGCCAGTATCAGGGGCAGGCGGGTTGACTATGGCTACACCTTC. Residues: CASIRGRRVDYGYTF.

The chain employs TRBV7-3 and TRBJ2-3; the match to TRBD1 covers 9 bases. The V gene's germline CDR1 is SGHTA and CDR2 FQGTGA. V shed 5 bases, J shed 1 base, and the junction held 4 bases outside the gene matches. The CDR3 contains 15 residues. The CDR3 DNA reads as TGTGCCAGCAGCGGACGGACAGGGGGCACAGATACGCAGTATTTT. This sequence encodes CASSGRTGGTDTQYF.